The 20 T cell receptor beta chains listed next were all sequenced from one sample in a study of shared clonotypes between healthy human individuals. Some clones are missing from TCRdb's copy, which holds only in-frame ones; the method was immunoSEQ multiplex PCR. The sample yields around 2,000,000 clones, approximately 95% seen once. The sequenced sample was naive CD4+ T cells sorted from blood. As to subset: CD45RA+ positively selected. The receptors shown here come from a man younger than 35 in good health.

This clone is a singleton in its sample. The sample holds other DNA sequences that translate to the same CDR3. The V and J genes are TRBV5-1 and TRBJ2-3; a weak D match, TRBD2 (5 bases). CDR3 size: 14 residues. Per germline, CDR1 SGHRS and CDR2 YFSETQ. Trimming pared 0 bases from V and 3 bases from J, leaving 8 bases between. This CDR3 is CASSLGGGTDTQYF. The CDR3 DNA sequence: TGCGCCAGCAGCTTGGGTGGCGGGACAGATACGCAGTATTTT.

This clone was recorded only once. The chain combines TRBV5-1 with TRBJ2-7; 8 bases agree with TRBD2. The CDR3 has 17 residues. The trim removed 1 base at V and 1 base at J, leaving 10 bases unmatched. Germline values: CDR1 SGHRS, CDR2 YFSETQ. CDR3 region: CASSLSSAAGASYEQYF. CDR3 nucleotides: TGCGCCAGCAGCTTGTCGTCAGCAGCGGGGGCTTCCTACGAGCAGTACTTC. Based on the CDR3 plus reference TRBV5-1 and TRBJ2-7, the full variable domain is KAGVTQTPRYLIKTRGQQVTLSCSPISGHRSVSWYQQTPGQGLQFLFEYFSETQRNKGNFPGRFSGRQFSNSRSEMNVSTLELGDSALYLCASSLSSAAGASYEQYFGPGTRLTVT.

This chain links TRBV7-2 with TRBJ2-7, with 7 nucleotides matching TRBD1. Germline loops: CDR1 SGHTA, CDR2 FQGNSA. V lost 3 bases and J lost 0; bases outside the gene matches: 11. The CDR3 extends over 17 amino acids. The CDR3 sequence is CASSFLGDRTSSYEQYF. CDR3 DNA: TGTGCCAGCAGCTTCCTGGGGGACAGAACTAGCTCCTACGAGCAGTACTTC.

This rearrangement joins TRBV6-5 to TRBJ1-6; 7 bases are a match to TRBD1. CDR1 MNHEY and CDR2 SVGAGI come from the germline V gene. CDR3 size: 15 residues. Trimming removed 6 bases from V and 6 bases from J; junction bases left unmatched: 8. In DNA, the CDR3 is TGTGCCAGCAGCCCGGAGACAGGGACTAATTCACCCCTCCACTTT. Amino acids: CASSPETGTNSPLHF.

Points on this clone: This sequence may be a read error, since a much larger clone differs from it by one base. Other nucleotide sequences in the sample specify the same CDR3. The rearrangement links TRBV30 to TRBJ1-3; no clear D gene. Germline V gene lookup returns CDR1 GTSNPN and CDR2 SVGIG (reference sequence). This CDR3 comprises 12 residues. The CDR3 nucleotides read TGTGCTTGGACCTTGGAACGAAACACCATATATTTT. This encodes CAWTLERNTIYF.

The rearrangement uses TRBV5-1 and TRBJ2-7, with D unresolved. V lost 1 base, J lost 3 bases, and 17 bases lay in between. Germline V gene lookup returns CDR1 SGHRS and CDR2 YFSETQ. The CDR3 length is 16 residues. The CDR3 loop is CASSLSLQSSVYEQYF. Here the CDR3 DNA reads TGCGCCAGCAGCTTGTCGTTGCAGAGCTCCGTCTACGAGCAGTACTTC. Supplemented by reference TRBV5-1 and TRBJ2-7, the full variable domain reads KAGVTQTPRYLIKTRGQQVTLSCSPISGHRSVSWYQQTPGQGLQFLFEYFSETQRNKGNFPGRFSGRQFSNSRSEMNVSTLELGDSALYLCASSLSLQSSVYEQYFGPGTRLTVT.

DNA for the CDR3: TGTGCCATCAGCCTAACCGGGGAGCTGTTTTTT. Translated: CAISLTGELFF. The chain has TRBV10-3 and TRBJ2-2; D not certain. This CDR3 is 11 amino acids long. Trimming took 6 bases from V and 5 from J, leaving 4 bases between them. Germline V gene sequence: CDR1 ENHRY, CDR2 SYGVKD.

This chain joins TRBV5-1 and TRBJ1-1; D ambiguous. This CDR3 is 14 amino acids long. Germline CDR1 and CDR2: SGHRS and YFSETQ. Trimming left V 4 bases short and J 4 bases short, with 14 bases between. The CDR3 DNA reads as TGCGCCAGCAGCCCCGGAAGGGAGATCACTGAAGCTTTCTTT. Its protein product is CASSPGREITEAFF.

The rearrangement uses TRBV4-3 and TRBJ1-3, with D hard to call. Trimming cost V 0 bases and J 2 bases, with 11 bases left between them. CDR1 and CDR2 (germline): LGHNA, YSLEER. The length of the CDR3 is 16 residues. CDR3 sequence: CASSQEDNRAGNTIYF. For the CDR3, the DNA is TGCGCCAGCAGCCAAGAGGATAACCGGGCTGGAAACACCATATATTTT.

V usage is TRBV2 and J usage is TRBJ2-1; D is possibly TRBD2 (6 bases). Between the trimmed V and J ends, which lost 7 bases and 7 bases, there was a span of 11 bases. Germline V lookup: CDR1 SNHLY, CDR2 FYNNEI. This CDR3 is 12 amino acids long. The CDR3 region has the DNA TGTGCCAGCATTGATGCGGGGAATGAGCAGTTCTTC. Its translation is CASIDAGNEQFF. Supplemented by reference TRBV2 and TRBJ2-1, the full variable domain reads EPEVTQTPSHQVTQMGQEVILRCVPISNHLYFYWYRQILGQKVEFLVSFYNNEISEKSEIFDDQFSVERPDGSNFTLKIRSTKLEDSAMYFCASIDAGNEQFFGPGTRLTVL.

This clone was found a few times. The V call is TRBV18, the J call TRBJ1-6, with D possibly TRBD1 on 5 matching bases. The V end lost 10 bases, the J end lost 11 bases, and 18 bases lay between the germline ends. The CDR3 loop spans 13 amino acids. Germline CDR1 KGHSH, CDR2 LQKENI. CDR3 sequence: CATRRDEGTPLHF. In DNA, the CDR3 is TGTGCCACCCGCCGGGACGAGGGGACACCCCTCCACTTT.

To note about this clone: Its ends do not fully match the called genes, so a read error is possible. The chain links TRBV28 to TRBJ1-1; 8 bases line up with TRBD1. CDR3 length: 15 residues. From germline, CDR1 is MDHEN and CDR2 SYDVKM. CDR3 loop: CASGLSGQGNTEAFF. The DNA of the CDR3 is TGTGCCAGCGGTTTATCCGGACAGGGGAACACTGAAGCTTTCTTT.

The V call is TRBV25-1, the J call TRBJ2-4, with D unresolved. The length of the CDR3 is 16 residues. V lost 1 base and J lost 0, with 10 bases in between. Germline CDR1 is MGHDK and CDR2 is SYGVNS. In nucleotides, the CDR3 is TGTGCCAGCAGTGAATCGTCGAACATAGCCAAAAACATTCAGTACTTC. Its protein is CASSESSNIAKNIQYF.

This clone occurred once. This chain uses TRBV5-4 with TRBJ1-2; D not resolved. In germline, CDR1 is SGHNT, CDR2 YYREEE (reference sequence). V shed 4 bases and J shed 8 bases, with 12 bases lying between them. The CDR3 runs to 12 residues. CDR3 sequence: CASSVVARGYTF. The CDR3 nucleotides are TGTGCCAGCAGCGTAGTTGCCCGCGGCTACACCTTC.

The chain links TRBV6-5 to TRBJ2-7; 11 bases align to TRBD1. Germline assignment: CDR1 MNHEY and CDR2 SVGAGI. The ends lost 4 bases at V and 6 bases at J; junction bases unmatched: 2. The CDR3 contains 13 residues. The CDR3 DNA follows: TGTGCCAGCAGTTGGACAGGGGGCGGCGAGCAGTACTTC. Residues: CASSWTGGGEQYF.

Comment on this clone: The sample has other DNA sequences that encode this CDR3 too. This chain links TRBV28 with TRBJ1-2; D call uncertain. Trimming removed 6 bases from V and 2 bases from J, with 4 bases in between. Germline CDR1 is MDHEN and CDR2 is SYDVKM. This CDR3 region has 11 residues. CDR3 region: CASRANYGYTF. In DNA form, the CDR3 reads TGTGCCAGCAGGGCAAACTATGGCTACACCTTC.

The CDR3, as DNA: TGTGCCAGCAGCTTACAGGGTATCTATGGCTACACCTTC. It encodes CASSLQGIYGYTF. The chain couples TRBV13 to TRBJ1-2; a possible D gene is TRBD1 (5 bases). Trimming left V 2 bases short and J 4 bases short, with 8 bases between. Germline CDR1 PRHDT, CDR2 FYEKMQ (reference sequence). This CDR3 has 13 amino acids.

The V gene is TRBV12-5, the J gene TRBJ1-6, with 9 nucleotides matching TRBD1. V dropped 2 bases and J dropped 6; count of bases not matched to a gene: 8. The germline V gene encodes CDR1 LGHNT and CDR2 FRNRAP. CDR3 size: 17 residues. The CDR3 loop reads CASGLTPSDRGNSPLHF. CDR3 bases: TGTGCTAGTGGTTTGACCCCCTCGGACAGGGGTAATTCACCCCTCCACTTT.

The J gene is TRBJ2-7, the V gene TRBV10-3; 7 nucleotides match TRBD1. This CDR3 is built from 14 residues. V was pared by 7 bases and J by 2 bases, with 8 bases of the junction left unmatched. Germline lookup yields CDR1 ENHRY and CDR2 SYGVKD. The chain's CDR3 is CAIKAGTVTYEQYF. The CDR3, as DNA: TGTGCCATCAAAGCCGGGACAGTAACCTACGAGCAGTACTTC.

The rearrangement joins TRBV18 to TRBJ2-6; the D is unclear. There are 12 residues in the CDR3. The germline V gene encodes CDR1 KGHSH and CDR2 LQKENI. The ends were cut back, 8 bases at V and 1 base at J, with 3 bases in the middle. The CDR3 DNA is TGTGCCAGCGAATCTGGGGCCAACGTCCTGACTTTC. As protein: CASESGANVLTF.